This is a list of T cell receptor beta chains from one sample in a study of blood T cell repertoires in COVID-19. Using immunoSEQ multiplex PCR, the repertoire was profiled, and TCRdb retains in-frame clones only, with some absent. The table shows hundreds of thousands of clones, with around 86% occurring only once. Sequencing was done on a sample of peripheral blood. These receptors were collected from a woman aged 25 to 45 who had recovered from COVID-19. The conserved cysteine and the conserved F or W are not part of the CDR3 here.

v_gene: TRBV19; j_gene: TRBJ2-5; CDR3aa: ASSILGGLAGVGETQY
v_gene: TRBV5-4; j_gene: TRBJ2-5; CDR3aa: ASSRQGYQETQY
v_gene: TRBV7-9; j_gene: TRBJ1-2; CDR3aa: ASSRLRDEDYGYT
v_gene: TRBV6-5; j_gene: TRBJ1-1; CDR3aa: ASTLNTEAF
v_gene: TRBV7-8; j_gene: TRBJ2-1; CDR3aa: ASSLQGAARDEQF
v_gene: TRBV4-1; j_gene: TRBJ1-1; CDR3aa: ASSQAPLGGGNTEAF
v_gene: TRBV5-1; j_gene: TRBJ2-7; CDR3aa: ASSLQGGDTYEQY
v_gene: TRBV4-3; j_gene: TRBJ1-1; CDR3aa: ASSQESQGARDTEAF
v_gene: TRBV7-2; j_gene: TRBJ2-3; CDR3aa: ASSSWGGSTDTQY
v_gene: TRBV20-1; j_gene: TRBJ1-2; CDR3aa: SAQGSYGYT
v_gene: TRBV5-1; j_gene: TRBJ2-7; CDR3aa: ASSYGTGWDYEQY
v_gene: TRBV19; j_gene: TRBJ2-3; CDR3aa: ASSTPGQGAGDTQY
v_gene: TRBV6-5; j_gene: TRBJ2-7; CDR3aa: ASSRTVQGYEQY
v_gene: TRBV2; j_gene: TRBJ2-7; CDR3aa: ASLQGVTYEQY
v_gene: TRBV7-2; j_gene: TRBJ2-7; CDR3aa: ASSLASGQGIYEQY
v_gene: TRBV30; j_gene: TRBJ1-2; CDR3aa: AWTNGQGAYT
v_gene: TRBV27; j_gene: TRBJ1-5; CDR3aa: ASSFSGPSDNQPQH
v_gene: TRBV5-1; j_gene: TRBJ1-5; CDR3aa: ASSPWTGSGQPQH
v_gene: TRBV5-1; j_gene: TRBJ2-5; CDR3aa: ASSLMGQGFVETQY
v_gene: TRBV5-5; j_gene: TRBJ2-7; CDR3aa: ASSFVRGQASYEQY
v_gene: TRBV11-2; j_gene: TRBJ2-7; CDR3aa: ASSLISGEQYEQY
v_gene: TRBV7-9; j_gene: TRBJ2-1; CDR3aa: ASSLGPRGLAGGNEQF
v_gene: TRBV5-1; j_gene: TRBJ1-4; CDR3aa: ASSQRTTNEKLF
v_gene: TRBV2; j_gene: TRBJ2-7; CDR3aa: ASGSTSVSEQY
v_gene: TRBV6-5; j_gene: TRBJ2-7; CDR3aa: ASSLQDRGKTYEQY
v_gene: TRBV5-1; j_gene: TRBJ2-5; CDR3aa: ASSFPGQEIQY
v_gene: TRBV28; j_gene: TRBJ2-5; CDR3aa: ASSRQGPETQY
v_gene: TRBV28; j_gene: TRBJ1-6; CDR3aa: ASRWTANNSPLH
v_gene: TRBV6-5; j_gene: TRBJ2-3; CDR3aa: ASSYRGGLIADTQY
v_gene: TRBV19; j_gene: TRBJ1-4; CDR3aa: ASSGDPSPNEKLF
v_gene: TRBV19; j_gene: TRBJ1-1; CDR3aa: ASSTGIGAEAF
v_gene: TRBV5-1; j_gene: TRBJ2-5; CDR3aa: ASSFQAQETQY
v_gene: TRBV6-5; j_gene: TRBJ1-1; CDR3aa: ASRDRGWSTEAF
v_gene: TRBV9; j_gene: TRBJ2-5; CDR3aa: ASSPGTSPETQY
v_gene: TRBV28; j_gene: TRBJ1-4; CDR3aa: ASSFEGGLWEKLF
v_gene: TRBV19; j_gene: TRBJ2-2; CDR3aa: ASSRELRAGELF
v_gene: TRBV7-2; j_gene: TRBJ2-7; CDR3aa: ASGIGSLAASYEQY
v_gene: TRBV5-1; j_gene: TRBJ1-2; CDR3aa: ASSSSNRGRQGGYT
v_gene: TRBV4-1; j_gene: TRBJ2-7; CDR3aa: ASSPGGGALPYEQY
v_gene: TRBV12-3/TRBV12-4; j_gene: TRBJ1-4; CDR3aa: ASSLNGGEKLF
v_gene: TRBV7-9; j_gene: TRBJ2-7; CDR3aa: ASSLGPSGVLYEQY
v_gene: TRBV6-1; j_gene: TRBJ1-2; CDR3aa: ASSEAYNYGYT
v_gene: TRBV7-7; j_gene: TRBJ2-5; CDR3aa: ASSPWDFQETQY
v_gene: TRBV6-5; j_gene: TRBJ2-5; CDR3aa: ASSYDLAGAETQY
v_gene: TRBV4-2; j_gene: TRBJ2-7; CDR3aa: ASSPVSAGGTHEQY
v_gene: TRBV6-4; j_gene: TRBJ2-7; CDR3aa: ATAPSGSSYEQY
v_gene: TRBV5-4; j_gene: TRBJ2-1; CDR3aa: ASSFSGSGNNEQF
v_gene: TRBV14; j_gene: TRBJ1-2; CDR3aa: ASSQVGGVAYGYT
v_gene: TRBV5-1; j_gene: TRBJ1-5; CDR3aa: ASSLGTANQPQH
v_gene: TRBV28; j_gene: TRBJ1-1; CDR3aa: ASSFRGGSTEAF
v_gene: TRBV6-5; j_gene: TRBJ1-4; CDR3aa: ASSYNPNEKLF
v_gene: TRBV9; j_gene: TRBJ2-3; CDR3aa: ASSVGQGRRDTQY
v_gene: TRBV5-1; j_gene: TRBJ2-3; CDR3aa: ASSWERTSGTDTQY
v_gene: TRBV11-2; j_gene: TRBJ2-7; CDR3aa: ASSLERGGRYEQY
v_gene: TRBV9; j_gene: TRBJ2-3; CDR3aa: ASSPPYGIGTDTQY
v_gene: TRBV6-2/TRBV6-3; j_gene: TRBJ2-3; CDR3aa: ASSYVASGRSTDTQY
v_gene: TRBV24-1; j_gene: TRBJ2-1; CDR3aa: ATSERGLEQF